The present TCR beta chain was sequenced within a study of beta chain features in type 1 diabetes. The study's findings and limits: More deletions and fewer insertions at VDJ junctions were found in patients with type 1 diabetes. Type 1 diabetes patients showed a moderate but significant shortening of TCRB CDR3s in all four CD4+ subsets.

Points on this clone: As yet, its antigen is unknown.

The whole isolated RNA underwent reverse transcription, so sequencing captured expressed TCRB transcripts. The read count averaged about 3.6 million across naive, central memory and regulatory T cell samples. Data came from immunoSEQ multiplex PCR; TCRdb stores just in-frame clones and leaves some out. The data show nearly 250,000 clones, with less than 15% seen just once and about 0.027% held by the top ten. The sequencing sample was made of naive CD4+ T cells from blood. The TCR sequence derives from a middle-aged woman in good health.

The CDR3 loop reads CASDSGENTGELFF. CDR3 DNA: TGTGCCAGCGACAGCGGGGAGAACACCGGGGAGCTGTTTTTT. The gene calls are TRBV4-2 and TRBJ2-2; 7 bases are a match to TRBD2. Germline loops: CDR1 LGHNA, CDR2 YNFKEQ. The trim removed 8 bases at V and 1 base at J, leaving 4 bases unmatched. The CDR3 totals 14 residues.